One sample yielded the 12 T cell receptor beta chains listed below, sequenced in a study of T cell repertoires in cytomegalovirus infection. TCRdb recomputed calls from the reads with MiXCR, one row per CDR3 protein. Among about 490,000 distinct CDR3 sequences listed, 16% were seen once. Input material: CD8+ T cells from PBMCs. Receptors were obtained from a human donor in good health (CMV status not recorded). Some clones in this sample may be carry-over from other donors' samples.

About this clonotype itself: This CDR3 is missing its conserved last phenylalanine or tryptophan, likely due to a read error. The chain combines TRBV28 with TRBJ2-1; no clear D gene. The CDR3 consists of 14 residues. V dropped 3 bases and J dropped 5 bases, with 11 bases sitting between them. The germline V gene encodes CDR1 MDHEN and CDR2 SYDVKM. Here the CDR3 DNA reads TGTGCCAGCAGTTTGGTCCGTGCGGACAATGAGCAGTTCTTA. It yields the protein CASSLVRADNEQFL.

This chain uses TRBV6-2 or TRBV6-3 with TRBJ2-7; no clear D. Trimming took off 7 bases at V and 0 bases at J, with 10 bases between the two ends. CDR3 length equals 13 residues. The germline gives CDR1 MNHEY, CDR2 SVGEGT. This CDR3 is CASKFRSSYEQYF. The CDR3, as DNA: TGTGCCAGCAAGTTCCGATCCTCCTACGAGCAGTACTTC.

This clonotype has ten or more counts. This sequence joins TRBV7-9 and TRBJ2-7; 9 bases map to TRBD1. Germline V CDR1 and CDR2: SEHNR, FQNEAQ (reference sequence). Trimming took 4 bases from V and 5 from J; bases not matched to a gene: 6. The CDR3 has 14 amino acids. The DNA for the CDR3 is TGTGCCAGCAGCTCCCGGGACAGGGTCGACGAGCAGTACTTC. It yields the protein CASSSRDRVDEQYF.

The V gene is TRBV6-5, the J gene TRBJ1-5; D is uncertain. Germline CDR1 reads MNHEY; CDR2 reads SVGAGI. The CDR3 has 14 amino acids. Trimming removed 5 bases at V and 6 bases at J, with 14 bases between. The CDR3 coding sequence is TGTGCCAGCAGTCAGGACTCTGGGGTTCAGCCCCAGCATTTT. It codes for CASSQDSGVQPQHF.

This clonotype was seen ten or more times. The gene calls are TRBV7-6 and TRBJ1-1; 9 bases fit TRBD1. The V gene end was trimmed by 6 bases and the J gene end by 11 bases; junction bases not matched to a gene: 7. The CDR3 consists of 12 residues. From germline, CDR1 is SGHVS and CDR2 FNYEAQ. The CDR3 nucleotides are TGTGCCAGCAGAACAGGGGGCGAATTGGCTTTCTTT. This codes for CASRTGGELAFF. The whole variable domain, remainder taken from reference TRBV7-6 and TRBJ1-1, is GAGVSQSPRYKVTKRGQDVALRCDPISGHVSLYWYRQALGQGPEFLTYFNYEAQQDKSGLPNDRFSAERPEGSISTLTIQRTEQRDSAMYRCASRTGGELAFFGQGTRLTVV.

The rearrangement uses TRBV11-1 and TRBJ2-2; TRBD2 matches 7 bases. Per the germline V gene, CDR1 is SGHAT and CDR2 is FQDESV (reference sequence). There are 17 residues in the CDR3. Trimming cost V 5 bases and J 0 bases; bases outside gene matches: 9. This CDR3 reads CASSVQAGSANTGELFF. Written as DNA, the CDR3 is TGTGCCAGCAGCGTGCAAGCGGGGAGCGCGAACACCGGGGAGCTGTTTTTT.

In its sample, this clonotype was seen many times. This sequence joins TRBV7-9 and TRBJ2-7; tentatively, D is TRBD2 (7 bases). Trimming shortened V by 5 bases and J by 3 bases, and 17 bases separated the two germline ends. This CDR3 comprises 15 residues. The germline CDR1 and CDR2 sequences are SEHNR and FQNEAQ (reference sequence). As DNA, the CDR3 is TGTGCCAGCAGCCCACCCGGGGGGCGCGTCTACGAGCAGTACTTC. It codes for CASSPPGGRVYEQYF.

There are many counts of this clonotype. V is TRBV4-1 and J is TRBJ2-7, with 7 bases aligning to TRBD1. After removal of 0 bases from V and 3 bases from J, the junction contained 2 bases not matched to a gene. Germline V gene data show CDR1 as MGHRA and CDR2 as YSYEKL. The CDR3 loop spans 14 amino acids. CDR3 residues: CASSQEGTVYEQYF. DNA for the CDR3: TGCGCCAGCAGCCAAGAAGGGACAGTCTACGAGCAGTACTTC.

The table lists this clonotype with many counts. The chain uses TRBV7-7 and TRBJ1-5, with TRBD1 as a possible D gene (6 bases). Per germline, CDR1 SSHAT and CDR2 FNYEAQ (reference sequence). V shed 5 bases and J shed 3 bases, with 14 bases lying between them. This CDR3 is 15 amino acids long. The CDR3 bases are TGTGCCAGCAGCCTCCGCGACAGGCACAATCAGCCCCAGCATTTT. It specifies CASSLRDRHNQPQHF.

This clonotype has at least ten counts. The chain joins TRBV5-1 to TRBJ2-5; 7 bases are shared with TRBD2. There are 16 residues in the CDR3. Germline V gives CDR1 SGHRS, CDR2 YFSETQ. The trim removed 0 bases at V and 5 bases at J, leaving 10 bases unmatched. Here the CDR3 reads CASSLGLARAGETQYF. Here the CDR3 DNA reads TGCGCCAGCAGCTTGGGACTAGCCCGGGCCGGGGAGACCCAGTACTTC. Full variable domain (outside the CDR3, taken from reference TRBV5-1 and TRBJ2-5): KAGVTQTPRYLIKTRGQQVTLSCSPISGHRSVSWYQQTPGQGLQFLFEYFSETQRNKGNFPGRFSGRQFSNSRSEMNVSTLELGDSALYLCASSLGLARAGETQYFGPGTRLLVL.

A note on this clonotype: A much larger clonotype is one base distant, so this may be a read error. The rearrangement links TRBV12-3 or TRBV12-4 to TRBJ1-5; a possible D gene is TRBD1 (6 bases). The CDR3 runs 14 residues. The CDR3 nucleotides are TGTGCCAGCAGTTTGGTCAGGGGAATCCAGCCCCGGCATTTT. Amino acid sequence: CASSLVRGIQPRHF.

The CDR3 sequence is CASSQQGNPLYEQYF. In DNA form, the CDR3 reads TGTGCCAGCAGTCAGCAGGGTAATCCCCTCTACGAGCAGTACTTC. This rearrangement joins TRBV28 to TRBJ2-7, with D tentatively TRBD1 (5 bases). CDR3 length: 15 residues. From germline, CDR1 is MDHEN and CDR2 SYDVKM. V lost 5 bases, J lost 3 bases, and 17 bases lay in between.